The clone carrying this T cell receptor (beta chain) was detected a few times. This sample stems from a study of glioma-infiltrating T cells. Amplification of TCR alpha and beta CDR3 regions from RNA used iRepertoire nested multiplex PCR. TCRdb re-derived calls from the multiplex PCR reads in MiXCR, one entry per CDR3 protein. The sample carries some 190,000 distinct CDR3 sequences, about 32% recorded once. The material sequenced was glioma tissue, nonneoplastic brain tissue, or PBMCs (not recorded which). The receptor was isolated from a human donor with low-grade glioma or glioblastoma, undergoing nonglioma brain surgery, or in good health (not recorded which).

The CDR3 DNA sequence: TGCGCCAGCAGCCAAGACTCTAGGTGGGAAGGAGAGACCCAGTACTTC. It specifies CASSQDSRWEGETQYF. This chain connects TRBV4-3 to TRBJ2-5; no firm D call. V lost 0 bases and J 4 bases, leaving 15 bases between the germline ends. Germline values: CDR1 LGHNA, CDR2 YSLEER. This CDR3 contains 16 residues.